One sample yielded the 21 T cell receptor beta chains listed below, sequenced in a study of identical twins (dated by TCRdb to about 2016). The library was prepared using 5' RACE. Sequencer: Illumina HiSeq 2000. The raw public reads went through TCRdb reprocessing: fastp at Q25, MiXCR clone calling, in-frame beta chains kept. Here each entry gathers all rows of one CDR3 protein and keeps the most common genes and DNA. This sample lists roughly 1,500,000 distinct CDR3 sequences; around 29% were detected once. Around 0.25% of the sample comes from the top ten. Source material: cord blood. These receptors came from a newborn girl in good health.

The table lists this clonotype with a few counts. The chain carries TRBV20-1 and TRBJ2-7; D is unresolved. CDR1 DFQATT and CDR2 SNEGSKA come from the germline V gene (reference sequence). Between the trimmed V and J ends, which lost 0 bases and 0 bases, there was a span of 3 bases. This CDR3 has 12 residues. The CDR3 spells CSARDHSYEQYF. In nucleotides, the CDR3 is TGCAGTGCTAGAGACCACTCCTACGAGCAGTACTTC.

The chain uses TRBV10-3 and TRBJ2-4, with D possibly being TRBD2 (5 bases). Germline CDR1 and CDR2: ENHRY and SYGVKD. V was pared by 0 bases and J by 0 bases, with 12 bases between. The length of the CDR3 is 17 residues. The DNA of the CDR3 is TGTGCCATCAGTGAGTCGGTTGCGGGCAGAGCCAAAAACATTCAGTACTTC. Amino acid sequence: CAISESVAGRAKNIQYF.

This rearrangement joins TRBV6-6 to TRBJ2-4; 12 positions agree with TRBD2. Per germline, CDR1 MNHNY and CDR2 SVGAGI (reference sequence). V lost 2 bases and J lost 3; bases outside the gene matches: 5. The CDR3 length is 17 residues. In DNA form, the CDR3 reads TGTGCCAGCAGTTACCTTCTAGCGGGAGGGGGCAAAAACATTCAGTACTTC. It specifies CASSYLLAGGGKNIQYF.

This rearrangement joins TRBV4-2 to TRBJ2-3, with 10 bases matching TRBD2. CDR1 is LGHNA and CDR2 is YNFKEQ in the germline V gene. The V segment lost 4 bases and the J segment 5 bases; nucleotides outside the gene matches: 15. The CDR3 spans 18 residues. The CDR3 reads CASSPMEASGGVKDTQYF. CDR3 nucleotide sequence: TGTGCCAGCAGCCCGATGGAGGCTAGCGGGGGAGTTAAAGATACGCAGTATTTT.

The CDR3 DNA reads as TGTGCCAGCAGCGGTATGGAAGGTTACAATGAGCAGTTCTTC. As protein: CASSGMEGYNEQFF. This chain links TRBV11-1 with TRBJ2-1; D not certain. The V and J ends lost 5 bases and 4 bases respectively, with 12 bases between them. This CDR3 comprises 14 residues. CDR1 and CDR2 (germline): SGHAT, FQDESV (reference sequence).

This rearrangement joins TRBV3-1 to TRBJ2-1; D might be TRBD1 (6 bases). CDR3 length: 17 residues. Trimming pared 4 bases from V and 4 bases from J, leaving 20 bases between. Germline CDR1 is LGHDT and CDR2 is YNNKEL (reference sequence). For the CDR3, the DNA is TGTGCCAGCAGCCGGGGGCGCCCCATCCTTGTTTACAATGAGCAGTTCTTC. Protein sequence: CASSRGRPILVYNEQFF.

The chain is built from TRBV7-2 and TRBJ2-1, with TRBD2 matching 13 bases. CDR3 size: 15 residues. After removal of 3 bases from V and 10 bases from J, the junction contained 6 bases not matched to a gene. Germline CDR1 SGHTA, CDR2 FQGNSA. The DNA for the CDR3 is TGTGCCAGCAGCTTCGAACTAGCGGGGGGGAAAGAGCAGTTCTTC. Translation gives CASSFELAGGKEQFF.

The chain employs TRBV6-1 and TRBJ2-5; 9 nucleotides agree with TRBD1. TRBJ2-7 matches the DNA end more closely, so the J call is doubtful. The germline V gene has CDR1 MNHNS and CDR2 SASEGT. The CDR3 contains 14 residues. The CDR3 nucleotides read TGTGCCAGCGCTACACGGGACAGGGCCTACGAGCAGTACTTC. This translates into CASATRDRAYEQYF.

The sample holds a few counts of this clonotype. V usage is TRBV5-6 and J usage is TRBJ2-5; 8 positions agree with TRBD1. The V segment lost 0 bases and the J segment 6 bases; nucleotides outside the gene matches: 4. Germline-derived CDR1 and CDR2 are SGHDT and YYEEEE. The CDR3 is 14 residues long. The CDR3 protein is CASSLGTGTKTQYF. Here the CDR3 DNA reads TGTGCCAGCAGCTTGGGGACAGGGACGAAGACCCAGTACTTC.

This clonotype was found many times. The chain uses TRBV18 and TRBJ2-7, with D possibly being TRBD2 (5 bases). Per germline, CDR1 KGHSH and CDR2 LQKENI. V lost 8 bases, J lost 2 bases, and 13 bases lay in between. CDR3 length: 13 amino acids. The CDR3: CASSPPGTYEQYF. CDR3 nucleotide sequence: TGTGCCAGCAGTCCCCCGGGGACCTACGAGCAGTACTTC.

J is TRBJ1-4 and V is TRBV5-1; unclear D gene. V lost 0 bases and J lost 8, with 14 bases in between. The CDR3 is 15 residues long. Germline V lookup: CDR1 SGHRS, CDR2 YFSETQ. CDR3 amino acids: CASSLERQEREKLFF. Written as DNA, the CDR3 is TGCGCCAGCAGCTTGGAGCGGCAGGAAAGGGAAAAACTGTTTTTT.

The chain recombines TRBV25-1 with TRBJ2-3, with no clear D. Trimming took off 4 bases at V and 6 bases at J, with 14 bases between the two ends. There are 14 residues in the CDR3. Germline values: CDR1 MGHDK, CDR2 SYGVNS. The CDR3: CASSGLVLLDTQYF. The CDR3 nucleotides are TGTGCCAGCAGTGGTTTAGTATTGTTGGATACGCAGTATTTT.

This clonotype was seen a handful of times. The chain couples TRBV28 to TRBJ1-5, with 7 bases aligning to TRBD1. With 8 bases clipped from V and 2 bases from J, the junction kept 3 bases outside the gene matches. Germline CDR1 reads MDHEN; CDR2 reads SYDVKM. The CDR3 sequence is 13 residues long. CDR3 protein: CASVTGGNQPQHF. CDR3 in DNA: TGTGCCAGCGTAACAGGGGGCAATCAGCCCCAGCATTTT. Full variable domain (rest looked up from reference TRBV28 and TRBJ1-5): DVKVTQSSRYLVKRTGEKVFLECVQDMDHENMFWYRQDPGLGLRLIYFSYDVKMKEKGDIPEGYSVSREKKERFSLILESASTNQTSMYLCASVTGGNQPQHFGDGTRLSIL.

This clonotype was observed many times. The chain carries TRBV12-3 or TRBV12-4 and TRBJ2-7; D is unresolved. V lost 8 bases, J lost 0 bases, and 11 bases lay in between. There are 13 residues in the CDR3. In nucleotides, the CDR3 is TGTGCCAGCGCCCCCACACCCTCCTACGAGCAGTACTTC. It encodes CASAPTPSYEQYF.

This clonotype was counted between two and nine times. CDR3 sequence reads: CASSSRPNRNEKLFF. The CDR3 DNA reads as TGTGCCAGCAGTTCCAGGCCCAACCGGAATGAAAAACTGTTTTTT. The rearrangement links TRBV27 to TRBJ1-4; D is undetermined. Germline values: CDR1 MNHEY, CDR2 SMNVEV (reference sequence). The CDR3 runs 15 residues. Trimming pared 4 bases from V and 5 bases from J, leaving 14 bases between.

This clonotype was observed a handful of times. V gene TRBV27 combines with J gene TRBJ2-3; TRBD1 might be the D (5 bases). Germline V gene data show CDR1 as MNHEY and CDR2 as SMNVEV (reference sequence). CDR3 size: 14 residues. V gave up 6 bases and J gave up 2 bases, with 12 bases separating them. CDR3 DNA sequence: TGTGCCAGCAGCCGAAGGGGATACACAGATACGCAGTATTTT. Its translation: CASSRRGYTDTQYF.

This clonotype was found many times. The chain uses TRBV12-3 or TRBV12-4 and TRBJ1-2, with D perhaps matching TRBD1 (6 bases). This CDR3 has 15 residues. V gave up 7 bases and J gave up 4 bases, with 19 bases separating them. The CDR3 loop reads CASTFDRTSPYGYTF. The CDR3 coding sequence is TGTGCCAGCACCTTCGACAGGACTTCCCCCTATGGCTACACCTTC.

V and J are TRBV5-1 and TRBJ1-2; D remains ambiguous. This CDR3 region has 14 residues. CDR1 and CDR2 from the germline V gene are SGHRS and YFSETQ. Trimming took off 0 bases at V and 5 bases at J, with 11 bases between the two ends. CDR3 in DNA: TGCGCCAGCAGCTTGGCGAACAGCGAGTATGGCTACACCTTC. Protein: CASSLANSEYGYTF.

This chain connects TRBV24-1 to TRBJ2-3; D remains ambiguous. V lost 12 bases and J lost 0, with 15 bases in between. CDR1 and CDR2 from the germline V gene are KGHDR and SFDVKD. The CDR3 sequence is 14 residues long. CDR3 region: CASASPDSTDTQYF. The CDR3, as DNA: TGTGCCTCCGCCTCCCCGGACAGCACAGATACGCAGTATTTT.

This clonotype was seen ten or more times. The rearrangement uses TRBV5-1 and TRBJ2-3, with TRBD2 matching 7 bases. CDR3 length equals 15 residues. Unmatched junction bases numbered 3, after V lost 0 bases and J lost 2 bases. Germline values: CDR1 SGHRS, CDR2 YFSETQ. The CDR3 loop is CASSLATSATDTQYF. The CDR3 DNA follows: TGCGCCAGCAGCTTGGCCACTAGCGCCACAGATACGCAGTATTTT.

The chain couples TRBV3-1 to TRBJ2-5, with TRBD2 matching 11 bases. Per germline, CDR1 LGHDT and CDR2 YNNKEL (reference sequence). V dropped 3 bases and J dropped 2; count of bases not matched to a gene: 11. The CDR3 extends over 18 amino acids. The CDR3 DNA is TGTGCCAGCAGCCACATACTTAGACTAGCGGGGACGCAAGAGACCCAGTACTTC. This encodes CASSHILRLAGTQETQYF.